This TCR beta chain derives from a study of blood T cell repertoires in COVID-19. Study in general: The study drew acute and convalescent COVID-19 samples from the United States, Italy and Spain. In each case, the material was cDNA or gDNA derived from T cells, B-cell-depleted T cells, or PBMCs.

Trimming took 3 bases from V and 4 from J, leaving 19 bases between them. Germline values: CDR1 DFQATT, CDR2 SNEGSKA (reference sequence). This CDR3 has 16 residues. Seattle patient enrollment occurred during active infection, with longitudinal follow-up thereafter. Per the original methods: From reference gene primer amplification, estimates of nucleated cell counts were derived. Assay: immunoSEQ multiplex PCR; the TCRdb copy retains only in-frame clones and omits some. The DNA gave D and trimming, while V, J and clone size come from that table. The sample has more than 9,500 clones; about 76% are singletons.

The V gene is TRBV20-1, the J gene TRBJ1-5; a weak D match, TRBD1 (5 bases). The sequenced sample was peripheral blood. This clonotype was sampled from a man aged 60 to 75 with COVID-19, enrolled during active disease. The CDR3 loop is CSASRGQAPINQPQHF. In nucleotides, the CDR3 is TGCAGTGCTAGTAGGGGCCAGGCACCGATTAATCAGCCCCAGCATTTT.